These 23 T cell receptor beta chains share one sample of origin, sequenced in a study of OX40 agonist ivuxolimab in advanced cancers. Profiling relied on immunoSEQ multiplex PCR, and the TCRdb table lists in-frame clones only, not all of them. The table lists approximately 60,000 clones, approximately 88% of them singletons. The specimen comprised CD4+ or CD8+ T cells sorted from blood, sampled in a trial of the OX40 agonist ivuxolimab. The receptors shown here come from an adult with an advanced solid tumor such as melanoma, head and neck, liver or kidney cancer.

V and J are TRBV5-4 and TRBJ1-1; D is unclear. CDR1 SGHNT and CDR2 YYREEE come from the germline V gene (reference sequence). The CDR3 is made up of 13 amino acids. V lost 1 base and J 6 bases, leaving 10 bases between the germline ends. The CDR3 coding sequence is TGTGCCAGCAGCTTGTTTGATCGGGCTGAAGCTTTCTTT. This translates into CASSLFDRAEAFF. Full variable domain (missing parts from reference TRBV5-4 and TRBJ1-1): ETGVTQSPTHLIKTRGQQVTLRCSSQSGHNTVSWYQQALGQGPQFIFQYYREEENGRGNFPPRFSGLQFPNYSSELNVNALELDDSALYLCASSLFDRAEAFFGQGTRLTVV.

For the CDR3, the DNA is TGTGCCAGTAGTACCAGCGGGGCTCGCACAGATACGCAGTATTTT. The encoded protein is CASSTSGARTDTQYF. This chain uses TRBV19 with TRBJ2-3, with 7 bases lining up with TRBD2. Trimming took 4 bases from V and 1 from J; bases not matched to a gene: 5. In germline, CDR1 is LNHDA, CDR2 SQIVND (reference sequence). The CDR3 has 15 amino acids.

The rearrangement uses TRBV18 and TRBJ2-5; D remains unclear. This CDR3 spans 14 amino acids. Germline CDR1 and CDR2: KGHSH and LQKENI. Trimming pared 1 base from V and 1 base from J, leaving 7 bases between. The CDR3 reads CASSPRLFQETQYF. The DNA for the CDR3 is TGTGCCAGCTCACCACGGCTCTTCCAAGAGACCCAGTACTTC.

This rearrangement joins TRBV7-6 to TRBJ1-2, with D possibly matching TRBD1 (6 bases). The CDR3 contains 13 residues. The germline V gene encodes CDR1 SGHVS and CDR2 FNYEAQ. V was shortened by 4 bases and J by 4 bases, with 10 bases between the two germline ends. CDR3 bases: TGTGCCAGCAGCTCCAGGGGTGGCTATGGCTACACCTTC. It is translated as CASSSRGGYGYTF.

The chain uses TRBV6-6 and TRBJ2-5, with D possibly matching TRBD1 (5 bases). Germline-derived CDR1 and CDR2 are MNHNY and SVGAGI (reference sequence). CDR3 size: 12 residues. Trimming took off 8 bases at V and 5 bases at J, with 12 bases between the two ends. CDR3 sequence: CASVGAGETQYF. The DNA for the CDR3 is TGTGCCAGCGTAGGGGCCGGGGAGACCCAGTACTTC.

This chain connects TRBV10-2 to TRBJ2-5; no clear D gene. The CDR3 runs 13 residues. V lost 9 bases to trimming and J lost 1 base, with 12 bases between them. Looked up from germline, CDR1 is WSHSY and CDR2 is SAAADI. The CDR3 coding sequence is TGCGCCAGTGGACCCCGGGCCCAAGAGACCCAGTACTTC. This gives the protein CASGPRAQETQYF.

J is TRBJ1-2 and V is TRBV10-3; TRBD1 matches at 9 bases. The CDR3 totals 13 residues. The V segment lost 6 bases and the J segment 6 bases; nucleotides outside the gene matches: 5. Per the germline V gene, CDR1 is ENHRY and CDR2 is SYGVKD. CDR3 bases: TGTGCCATCAGGGGAACAGGGGGCCATGGCTACACCTTC. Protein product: CAIRGTGGHGYTF.

DNA for the CDR3: TGTGCCAGCAGTTACTACAAAGGGTCACCCCTCCACTTT. This codes for CASSYYKGSPLHF. This chain connects TRBV6-5 to TRBJ1-6, with D uncertain. Trimming took off 1 base at V and 10 bases at J, with 8 bases between the two ends. The V gene's germline CDR1 is MNHEY and CDR2 SVGAGI. This CDR3 contains 13 residues.

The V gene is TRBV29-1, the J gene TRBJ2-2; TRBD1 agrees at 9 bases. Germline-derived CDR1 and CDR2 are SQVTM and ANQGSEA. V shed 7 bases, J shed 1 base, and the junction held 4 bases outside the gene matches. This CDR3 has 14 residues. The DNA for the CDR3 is TGCAGCGCAAGACAGGGGGTGAACACCGGGGAGCTGTTTTTT. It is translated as CSARQGVNTGELFF.

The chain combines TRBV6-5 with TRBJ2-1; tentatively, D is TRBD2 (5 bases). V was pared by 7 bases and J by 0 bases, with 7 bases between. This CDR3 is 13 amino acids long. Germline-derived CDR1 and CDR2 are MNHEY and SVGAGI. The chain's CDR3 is CASKDYSYNEQFF. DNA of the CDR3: TGTGCCAGCAAAGACTACTCCTACAATGAGCAGTTCTTC.

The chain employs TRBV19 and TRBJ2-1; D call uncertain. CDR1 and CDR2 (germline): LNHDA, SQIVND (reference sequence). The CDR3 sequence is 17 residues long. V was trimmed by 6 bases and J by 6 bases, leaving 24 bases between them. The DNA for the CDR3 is TGTGCCAGTAGCTCCTGGGCCAGGATTCCGATACGCAATGAGCAGTTCTTC. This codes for CASSSWARIPIRNEQFF.

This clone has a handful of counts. The CDR3 nucleotides read TGTGCCAGCAGCCAGCCACAGGCATCACCCCTCCACTTT. It codes for CASSQPQASPLHF. The rearrangement uses TRBV11-1 and TRBJ1-6, with D possibly being TRBD1 (5 bases). Germline V CDR1 and CDR2: SGHAT, FQDESV (reference sequence). V shed 5 bases and J shed 10 bases, with 12 bases lying between them. The CDR3 totals 13 residues.

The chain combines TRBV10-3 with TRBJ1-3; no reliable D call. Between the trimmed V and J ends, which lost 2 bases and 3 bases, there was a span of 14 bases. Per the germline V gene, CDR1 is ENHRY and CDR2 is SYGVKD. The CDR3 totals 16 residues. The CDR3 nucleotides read TGTGCCATCAGTGAGGGATCTAAGGGAAGTGGAAACACCATATATTTT. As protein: CAISEGSKGSGNTIYF.

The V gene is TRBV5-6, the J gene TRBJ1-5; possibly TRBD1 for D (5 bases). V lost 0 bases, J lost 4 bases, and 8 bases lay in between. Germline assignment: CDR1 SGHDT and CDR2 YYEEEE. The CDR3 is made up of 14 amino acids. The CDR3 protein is CASSLAGGNQPQHF. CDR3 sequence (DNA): TGTGCCAGCAGCTTGGCGGGGGGGAATCAGCCCCAGCATTTT.

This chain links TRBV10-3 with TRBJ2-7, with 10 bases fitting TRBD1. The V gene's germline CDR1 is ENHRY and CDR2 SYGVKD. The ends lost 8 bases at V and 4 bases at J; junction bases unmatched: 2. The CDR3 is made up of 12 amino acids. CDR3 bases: TGTGCCATCCGGGACAGGGGTTACGAGCAGTACTTC. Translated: CAIRDRGYEQYF.

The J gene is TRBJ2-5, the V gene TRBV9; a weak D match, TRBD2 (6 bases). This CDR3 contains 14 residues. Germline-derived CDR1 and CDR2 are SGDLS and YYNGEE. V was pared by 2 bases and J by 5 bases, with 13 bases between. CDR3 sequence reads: CASSVRGREETQYF. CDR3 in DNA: TGTGCCAGCAGCGTGCGGGGACGGGAGGAGACCCAGTACTTC.

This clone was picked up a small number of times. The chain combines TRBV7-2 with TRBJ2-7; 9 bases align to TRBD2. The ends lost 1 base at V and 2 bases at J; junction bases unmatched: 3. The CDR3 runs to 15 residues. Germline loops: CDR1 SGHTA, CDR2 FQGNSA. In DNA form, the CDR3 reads TGTGCCAGCAGCTTAGTGGCTAGCGGGGCCTACGAGCAGTACTTC. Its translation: CASSLVASGAYEQYF.

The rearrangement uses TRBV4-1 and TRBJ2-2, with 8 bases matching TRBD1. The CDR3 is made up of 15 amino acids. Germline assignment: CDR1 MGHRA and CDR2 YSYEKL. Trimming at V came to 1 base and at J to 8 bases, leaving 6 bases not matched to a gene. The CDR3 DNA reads TGCGCCAGCAGCCAAGCCAGGACAGGGACGGGGGAGCTGTTTTTT. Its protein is CASSQARTGTGELFF.

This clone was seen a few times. This CDR3 is CASSPGQTNSPLHF. The CDR3 DNA reads as TGTGCCAGCTCGCCGGGACAGACCAATTCACCCCTCCACTTT. The V and J genes are TRBV18 and TRBJ1-6, with TRBD1 matching over 7 bases. The CDR3 is made up of 14 amino acids. Per the germline V gene, CDR1 is KGHSH and CDR2 is LQKENI. V lost 6 bases, J lost 7 bases, and 6 bases stayed unmatched.

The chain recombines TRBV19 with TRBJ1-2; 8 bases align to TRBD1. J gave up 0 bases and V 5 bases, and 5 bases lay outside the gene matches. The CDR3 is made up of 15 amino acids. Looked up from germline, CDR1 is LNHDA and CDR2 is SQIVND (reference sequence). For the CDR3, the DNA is TGTGCCAGTAGTTTACAGGGGGTAGCTAACTATGGCTACACCTTC. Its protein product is CASSLQGVANYGYTF.

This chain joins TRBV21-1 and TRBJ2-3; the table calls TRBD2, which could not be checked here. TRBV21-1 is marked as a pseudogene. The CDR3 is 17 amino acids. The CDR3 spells CASSKVLADTSTDTQYF. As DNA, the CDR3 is TGTGCCAGCAGCAAAGTTTTAGCGGACACTAGCACAGATACGCAGTATTTT.

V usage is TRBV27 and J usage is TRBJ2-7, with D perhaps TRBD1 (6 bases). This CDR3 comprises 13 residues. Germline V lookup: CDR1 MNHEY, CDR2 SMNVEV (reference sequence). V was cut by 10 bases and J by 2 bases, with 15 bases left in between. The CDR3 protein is CANLRGPTYEQYF. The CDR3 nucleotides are TGTGCCAACCTCAGGGGTCCAACCTACGAGCAGTACTTC.

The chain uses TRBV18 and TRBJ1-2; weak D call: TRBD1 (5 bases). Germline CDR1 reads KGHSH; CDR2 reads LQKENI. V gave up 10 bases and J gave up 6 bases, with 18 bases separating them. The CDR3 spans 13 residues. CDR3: CATTQANRDGYTF. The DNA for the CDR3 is TGTGCCACTACACAGGCGAACCGGGATGGCTACACCTTC.